Ten or more counts support the clone carrying this T cell receptor beta chain. This sample was taken from a study of naive and memory T cell subsets. Both TRBC1 and TRBC2 were covered by a beta constant-region primer of two equimolar oligonucleotides. A single record per CDR3 protein comes from TCRdb applying MiXCR to the UMI-ligation and nested PCR reads. This sample yields tens of thousands of distinct CDR3 sequences, of which 7% to 7.5% are seen a single time; about 1.6% belongs to the top ten. The sequencing input was central memory CD4+ T cells from blood. The sequence was obtained from a human donor in good health.

The CDR3 DNA sequence: TGTGCCAGCAGCTTAGGAGCGGGAGTTGCCACAGATACGCAGTATTTT. Residues: CASSLGAGVATDTQYF. The genes are TRBV7-2 and TRBJ2-3, with TRBD2 matching 8 bases. The CDR3 has 16 residues. The germline CDR1 and CDR2 sequences are SGHTA and FQGNSA. Trimming at V came to 1 base and at J to 2 bases, leaving 5 bases not matched to a gene.